This TCR beta chain was recorded in a study of cytotoxic CD8 clonotypes in ibrutinib-treated CLL. Looking at the study overall: Response sampling came at median approximately a year of treatment, ranging about 6 to 36 months.

The data were produced by immunoSEQ multiplex PCR, yet TCRdb's version contains in-frame clones alone and is incomplete. The table lists around 160,000 clones, roughly 90% of them singletons, with 3% in the top ten. Per germline, CDR1 SGHTS and CDR2 YDEGEE. Trimming removed 4 bases from V and 8 bases from J, with 12 bases in between. The CDR3 is 12 amino acids. This chain uses TRBV5-8 with TRBJ1-2; D uncertain. The material was PBMCs, obtained at disease progression, from a patient treated with ibrutinib. This TCR was recovered from a human donor with chronic lymphocytic leukemia. As DNA, the CDR3 is TGTGCCAGCAGCCCGGAGGTCAACGGCTACACCTTC. It codes for CASSPEVNGYTF.